This TCR beta chain was sequenced for a study of CD8 T cells in ankylosing spondylitis. The CDR3 sequence is 18 residues long. V gave up 3 bases and J gave up 0 bases, with 18 bases separating them. Germline CDR1 and CDR2: SEHNR and FQNEAQ (reference sequence). Findings of the study overall: Seemingly characteristic of ankylosing spondylitis blood was a TCR beta motif consisting of about 8 highly homologous variants. Researchers report that disease-linked clones proved CD8+ and relatively rare in peripheral blood.

On this clonotype itself: No antigen is known for it.

TCRdb analysed the 5' RACE reads with MiXCR anew, one entry per CDR3 protein. The sample gives a few hundred thousand distinct CDR3 sequences, around 6.6% of which show up once; 12% to 15% is in the top ten. The rearrangement links TRBV7-9 to TRBJ1-3, with a tentative D call TRBD1 (6 bases). The material sequenced was blood, either unsorted or a sorted T cell fraction (not recorded which). The receptor's source is a male donor with ankylosing spondylitis. CDR3 in DNA: TGTGCCAGCAGCTTGCACCCAATACAGGGCTTCTCTGGAAACACCATATATTTT. The encoded protein is CASSLHPIQGFSGNTIYF.